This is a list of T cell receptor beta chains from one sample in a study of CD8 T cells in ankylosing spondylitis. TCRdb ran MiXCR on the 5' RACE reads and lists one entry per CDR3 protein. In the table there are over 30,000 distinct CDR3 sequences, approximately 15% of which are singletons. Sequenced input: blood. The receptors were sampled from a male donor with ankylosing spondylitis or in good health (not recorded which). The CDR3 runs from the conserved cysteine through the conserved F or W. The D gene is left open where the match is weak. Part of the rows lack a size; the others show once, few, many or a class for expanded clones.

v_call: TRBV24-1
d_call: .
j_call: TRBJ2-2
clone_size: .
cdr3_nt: TGTGCCACCAGTGATTGGAGAAACACCGGGGAGCTGTTTTTT
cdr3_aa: CATSDWRNTGELFF

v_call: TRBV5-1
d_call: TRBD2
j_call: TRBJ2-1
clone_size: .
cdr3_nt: TGCGCCAGCAGCCCTGGGGGACTAGCGGGAGTGGGTGAGCAGTTCTTC
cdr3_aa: CASSPGGLAGVGEQFF

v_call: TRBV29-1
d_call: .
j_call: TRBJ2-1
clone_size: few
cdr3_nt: TGCAGCGTTGAACGGGTTTTGGGGGCGACCGAGCAGTTCTTC
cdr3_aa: CSVERVLGATEQFF

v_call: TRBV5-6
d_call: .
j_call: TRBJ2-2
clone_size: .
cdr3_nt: TGTGCCACCCAAACTGGGGGGACGACCGGGGAGCTGTTTTTT
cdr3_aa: CATQTGGTTGELFF

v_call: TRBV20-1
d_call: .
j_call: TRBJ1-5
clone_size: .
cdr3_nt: TGCAGTGCTAATGAGGGGAGGGAAGGGCAGCCCCAGCATTTT
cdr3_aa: CSANEGREGQPQHF

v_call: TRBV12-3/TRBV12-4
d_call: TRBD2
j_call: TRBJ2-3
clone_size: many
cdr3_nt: TGTGCCAGCAGTATGGCGGGAGGGCAGACAGATACGCAGTATTTT
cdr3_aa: CASSMAGGQTDTQYF

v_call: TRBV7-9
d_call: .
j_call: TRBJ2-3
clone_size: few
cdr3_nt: TGTGCCAGCAGCCTCGGGACCCAGGGATTAACTTTT
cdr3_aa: CASSLGTQGLTF

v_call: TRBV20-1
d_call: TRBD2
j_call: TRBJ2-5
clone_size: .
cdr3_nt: TGCAGTGCAATAGGGGCTAGCGGGAGGGCCGAGAATCGAGAGACCCAGTACTTC
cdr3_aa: CSAIGASGRAENRETQYF

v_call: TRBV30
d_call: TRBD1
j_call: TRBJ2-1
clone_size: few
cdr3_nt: TGTGCCTGGAGTCAACAGGGGGGTGAGCAGTTCTTC
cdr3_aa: CAWSQQGGEQFF

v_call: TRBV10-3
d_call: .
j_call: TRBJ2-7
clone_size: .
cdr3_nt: TGTGCCATCAGTGATGGCAGAACGCCCGAGCAGTACTTC
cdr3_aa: CAISDGRTPEQYF

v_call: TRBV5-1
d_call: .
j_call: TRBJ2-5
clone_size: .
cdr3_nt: TGCGCCAGCAGCTTGGATGGGACGCCTGAAGAGACCCAGTACTTC
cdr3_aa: CASSLDGTPEETQYF

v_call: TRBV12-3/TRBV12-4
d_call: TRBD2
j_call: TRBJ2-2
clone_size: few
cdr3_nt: TGTGCCAGCAGTACACGGAGCGGGGGGGCAGTTCCCGGGGAGCTGTTTTTT
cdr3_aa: CASSTRSGGAVPGELFF

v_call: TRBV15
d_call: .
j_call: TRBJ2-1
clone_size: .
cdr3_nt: TGTGCCACCAGCAGAGACGGCAATGAGCAGTTCTTC
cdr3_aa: CATSRDGNEQFF

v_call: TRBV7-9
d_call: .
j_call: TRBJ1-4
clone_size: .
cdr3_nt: TGTGCCAGCAGCCCTACCCTGACTAATGAAAAACTGTTTTTT
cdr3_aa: CASSPTLTNEKLFF

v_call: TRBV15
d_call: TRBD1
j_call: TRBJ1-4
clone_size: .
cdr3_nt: TGTGCCACCAGCAGAGACAGGGGGATGGAAAAACTGTTTTTT
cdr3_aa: CATSRDRGMEKLFF

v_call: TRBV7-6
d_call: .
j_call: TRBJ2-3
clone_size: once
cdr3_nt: TGTGCCAGCAGCTTGTCTTACAGGGCCCGGGATACGCAGTATTTT
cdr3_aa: CASSLSYRARDTQYF

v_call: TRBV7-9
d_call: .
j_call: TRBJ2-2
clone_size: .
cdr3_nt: TGTGCCAGCAGCCCCAGGGGATCGAACACCGGGGAGCTGTTTTTT
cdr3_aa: CASSPRGSNTGELFF

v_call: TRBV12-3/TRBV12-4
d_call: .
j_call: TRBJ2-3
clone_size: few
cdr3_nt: TGTGCCAGCTGCCCGGGTACCACCCTGGATACGCAGTATTTT
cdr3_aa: CASCPGTTLDTQYF

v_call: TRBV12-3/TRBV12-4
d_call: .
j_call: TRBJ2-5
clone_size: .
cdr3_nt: TGTGCCAGCAGTTGGACTGGTCAAGAGACCCAGTACTTC
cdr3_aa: CASSWTGQETQYF

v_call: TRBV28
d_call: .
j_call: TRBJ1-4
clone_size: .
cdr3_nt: TGTGCCAGCAGTTTGGGGGGTTTGCGTGAAAAACTGTTTTTT
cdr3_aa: CASSLGGLREKLFF

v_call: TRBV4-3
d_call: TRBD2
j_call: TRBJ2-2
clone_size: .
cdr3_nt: TGCGCCAGCAGCCAAGGGGGGACTAGCGCGTACACCGGGGAGCTGTTTTTT
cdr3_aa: CASSQGGTSAYTGELFF

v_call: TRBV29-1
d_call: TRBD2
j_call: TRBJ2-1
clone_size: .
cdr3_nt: TGCAGCGTTTCGGGACTAGCGGTATCCTACAATGAGCAGTTCTTC
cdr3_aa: CSVSGLAVSYNEQFF

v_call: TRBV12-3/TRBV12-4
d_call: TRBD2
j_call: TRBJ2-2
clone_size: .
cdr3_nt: TGTGCCAGCAGAGAGAATGTAGCGGGGAGCGCCGGGGAGCTGTTTTTT
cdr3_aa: CASRENVAGSAGELFF